These 7 T cell receptor beta chains originate from one sample sequenced in a study of T cell repertoires in cytomegalovirus infection. One entry per CDR3 protein results from TCRdb running MiXCR on the reads. Here the sample spans about 100,000 distinct CDR3 sequences, less than 30% being singletons. For these TCRs, the target antigens are not known. The starting material was CD8+ T cells from cultured PBMCs, obtained from culture after CMV antigen stimulation. All receptors come from a human donor in good health (CMV status not recorded). Some clones in this sample may be carry-over from other donors' samples.

The chain is built from TRBV2 and TRBJ1-2; D uncertain. Germline CDR1 is SNHLY and CDR2 is FYNNEI. The V end lost 4 bases, the J end lost 6 bases, and 12 bases lay between the germline ends. This CDR3 is 13 amino acids long. The CDR3 bases are TGTGCCAGCAGTGGAGGAGAGAACCATGGCTACACCTTC. Its translation is CASSGGENHGYTF.

This clonotype showed up just a few times. The chain couples TRBV5-1 to TRBJ1-6, with 10 nucleotides matching TRBD1. CDR3 size: 19 residues. Trimming removed 2 bases from V and 0 bases from J; junction bases left unmatched: 8. Germline V lookup: CDR1 SGHRS, CDR2 YFSETQ. This chain's CDR3 is CASSFSRDRGSSYNSPLHF. The CDR3 coding sequence is TGCGCCAGCAGCTTCTCCCGGGACAGGGGAAGCTCCTATAATTCACCCCTCCACTTT. Using reference TRBV5-1 and TRBJ1-6 for the parts outside the CDR3, the full variable domain is KAGVTQTPRYLIKTRGQQVTLSCSPISGHRSVSWYQQTPGQGLQFLFEYFSETQRNKGNFPGRFSGRQFSNSRSEMNVSTLELGDSALYLCASSFSRDRGSSYNSPLHFGNGTRLTVT.

The rearrangement joins TRBV7-3 to TRBJ1-4; TRBD1 agrees at 9 bases. V trimming: 4 bases; J trimming: 6 bases; junction bases outside the gene matches: 9. CDR1 and CDR2 from the germline V gene are SGHTA and FQGTGA. This CDR3 comprises 16 residues. CDR3 in amino acids: CASSSSGQGEDEKLFF. The CDR3 DNA follows: TGTGCCAGCAGCTCGTCGGGACAGGGTGAGGATGAAAAACTGTTTTTT.

The chain joins TRBV12-3 or TRBV12-4 to TRBJ2-7; 11 bases match TRBD2. CDR3 size: 17 residues. The V segment lost 6 bases and the J segment 3 bases; nucleotides outside the gene matches: 13. For the CDR3, the DNA is TGTGCCAGCAGCCACACTAGCGGGGGCCTATCAGACTACGAGCAGTACTTC. It translates to CASSHTSGGLSDYEQYF.

J is TRBJ2-1 and V is TRBV6-6; 7 bases align to TRBD2. Germline V CDR1 and CDR2: MNHNY, SVGAGI (reference sequence). The CDR3 consists of 16 residues. V lost 3 bases to trimming and J lost 7 bases; unmatched junction nucleotides: 12. The DNA of the CDR3 is TGTGCCAGCAGTTATGCGGGGGTCTCCTACAATAATGAGCAGTTCTTC. Protein sequence: CASSYAGVSYNNEQFF.

The gene calls are TRBV19 and TRBJ2-2; a possible D gene is TRBD2 (6 bases). Trimming removed 5 bases at V and 2 bases at J, with 15 bases between. The CDR3 has 16 amino acids. Germline CDR1 reads LNHDA; CDR2 reads SQIVND (reference sequence). CDR3 protein: CASSRSRGANTGELFF. DNA of the CDR3: TGTGCCAGTAGTCGGTCCCGCGGGGCCAACACCGGGGAGCTGTTTTTT.

This clonotype was seen more than once but under ten times. V and J are TRBV14 and TRBJ2-7; 11 positions match TRBD1. V gave up 3 bases and J gave up 4 bases; unmatched junction bases: 5. CDR3 length: 15 residues. CDR1 SGHDN and CDR2 FVKESK come from the germline V gene. The CDR3 DNA reads TGTGCCAGCAGCCACCACGGGACAGGGGGTTACGAGCAGTACTTC. Amino acids: CASSHHGTGGYEQYF.